This T cell receptor (beta chain) was obtained from a study of radiotherapy plus CTLA-4 blockade in lung cancer. The CDR3 runs to 14 residues. The germline V gene encodes CDR1 SGHTS and CDR2 YDEGEE. Trimming pared 4 bases from V and 9 bases from J, leaving 17 bases between. Assay used: immunoSEQ multiplex PCR; TCRdb lists only in-frame clones, some missing. Of roughly 45,000 clones listed, 63% are singletons. In this sample, this clone turned up many times. Here the sequenced sample was peripheral blood, taken from a patient treated with radiotherapy plus ipilimumab. The sequence was collected from a human donor with non-small cell lung cancer who had a partial response to radiotherapy plus ipilimumab. The V gene is TRBV5-8, the J gene TRBJ2-1; D perhaps matches TRBD1 (5 bases). The DNA for the CDR3 is TGTGCCAGCAGCCGCGAGATGGGGCGAAGTGAGCAGTTCTTC. Translated, it gives CASSREMGRSEQFF.